This T cell receptor (beta chain) was found in a study of T cell clonotyping in hematopoietic cell transplantation. Repertoires were generated with immunoSEQ multiplex PCR, while TCRdb's copy carries only in-frame clones and drops some. This sample has roughly 27,000 clones, with almost 96% found just once. Germline V CDR1 and CDR2: MNHNS, SASEGT. Trimming at V came to 3 bases and at J to 2 bases, leaving 13 bases not matched to a gene. The CDR3 consists of 19 residues. The TCR was taken from a man aged 45-60 years in good health. Some clones in this sample may be carry-over from other donors' samples. The chain links TRBV6-1 to TRBJ1-5, with TRBD1 identical over 10 bases. Material: peripheral blood mononuclear cells. DNA of the CDR3: TGTGCCAGCAGTGAGTCTCAGGGACAGGGGTTGGTGGGCAATCAGCCCCAGCATTTT. It translates to CASSESQGQGLVGNQPQHF.